What follows are 10 T cell receptor beta chains derived from one specimen sequenced in a study of shared clonotypes between healthy human individuals. The method was immunoSEQ multiplex PCR; TCRdb's version includes in-frame clones alone and lacks a portion of them. The profile shows some 580,000 clones, roughly 97% of them singletons. The sequencing input was naive CD4+ T cells sorted from blood. Subset indicated: CD45RA+ positively selected. Receptor source: a woman under 40 in good health.

V is TRBV28 and J is TRBJ2-5; 11 bases match TRBD2. This CDR3 spans 13 amino acids. V lost 8 bases to trimming and J lost 1 base; unmatched junction nucleotides: 0. Germline CDR1 is MDHEN and CDR2 is SYDVKM. The chain's CDR3 is CASGTSGQETQYF. In DNA form, the CDR3 reads TGTGCCAGCGGGACTAGCGGCCAAGAGACCCAGTACTTC.

V is TRBV6-6 and J is TRBJ2-7, with 8 bases lining up with TRBD1. This CDR3 is 15 amino acids long. V gave up 4 bases and J gave up 5 bases; unmatched junction bases: 10. CDR1 and CDR2 (germline): MNHNY, SVGAGI (reference sequence). The CDR3 DNA follows: TGTGCCAGCAGTTCCTCAGGGGGCAGGAGCCACGAGCAGTACTTC. As protein: CASSSSGGRSHEQYF.

The chain carries TRBV27 and TRBJ2-5, with D possibly TRBD1 on 6 matching bases. Germline CDR1 reads MNHEY; CDR2 reads SMNVEV (reference sequence). This CDR3 comprises 14 residues. V lost 8 bases and J lost 4, with 17 bases in between. DNA of the CDR3: TGTGCCAGCGGGGGCGCGAGAGAAGGAGAGACCCAGTACTTC. Amino acid sequence: CASGGAREGETQYF.

The CDR3 reads CASKWSSSQETQYF. The CDR3 DNA follows: TGTGCCAGCAAATGGAGTAGCAGCCAAGAGACCCAGTACTTC. The chain has TRBV6-6 and TRBJ2-5, with D hard to call. The germline gives CDR1 MNHNY, CDR2 SVGAGI (reference sequence). V lost 7 bases to trimming and J lost 1 base, with 13 bases between them. This CDR3 has 14 amino acids.

This chain connects TRBV4-2 to TRBJ1-1; D is unresolved. Per the germline V gene, CDR1 is LGHNA and CDR2 is YNFKEQ. V lost 4 bases, J lost 1 base, and 10 bases lay in between. This CDR3 has 14 amino acids. In nucleotides, the CDR3 is TGTGCCAGCAGCCCGCGGGTGGAGAACACTGAAGCTTTCTTT. Its protein product is CASSPRVENTEAFF.

The rearrangement joins TRBV9 to TRBJ1-2; TRBD1 matches 7 bases. Unmatched junction bases numbered 10, after V lost 4 bases and J lost 4 bases. CDR1 SGDLS and CDR2 YYNGEE come from the germline V gene. This CDR3 has 15 amino acids. CDR3 loop: CASSPMDRKGYGYTF. The CDR3 coding sequence is TGTGCCAGCAGCCCCATGGACAGGAAGGGCTATGGCTACACCTTC.

This clone was observed a single time. V is TRBV14 and J is TRBJ2-2, with D tentatively TRBD2 (6 bases). Germline V gene sequence: CDR1 SGHDN, CDR2 FVKESK. V lost 4 bases to trimming and J lost 4 bases, with 19 bases between them. The CDR3 runs to 17 residues. The DNA for the CDR3 is TGTGCCAGCAGCCGCGTGGGAACGGGACTTCGCACCGGGGAGCTGTTTTTT. Its protein is CASSRVGTGLRTGELFF.

The V and J genes are TRBV19 and TRBJ2-7; 8 bases agree with TRBD2. The CDR3 sequence is 15 residues long. The V and J ends lost 1 base and 4 bases, in that order; junction bases with no gene match: 6. Germline V gene sequence: CDR1 LNHDA, CDR2 SQIVND (reference sequence). The CDR3 here is CASSIGEREWYEQYF. DNA for the CDR3: TGTGCCAGTAGTATAGGGGAGCGGGAGTGGTACGAGCAGTACTTC.

V usage is TRBV29-1 and J usage is TRBJ1-1; 8 nucleotides agree with TRBD1. The V gene end was trimmed by 4 bases and the J gene end by 5 bases; junction bases not matched to a gene: 6. This CDR3 spans 13 amino acids. Looked up from germline, CDR1 is SQVTM and CDR2 is ANQGSEA. In nucleotides, the CDR3 is TGCAGCGTTGTTCAGGGGGCTGGAACTGAAGCTTTCTTT. Its translation: CSVVQGAGTEAFF.

The V and J genes are TRBV7-3 and TRBJ2-1, with TRBD2 as a possible D gene (6 bases). CDR1 and CDR2 from the germline V gene are SGHTA and FQGTGA. The ends were cut back, 5 bases at V and 0 bases at J, with 8 bases in the middle. This CDR3 is built from 14 residues. Here the CDR3 DNA reads TGTGCCAGCAGCCGCGGGGACTCCTACAATGAGCAGTTCTTC. Translating it yields CASSRGDSYNEQFF.